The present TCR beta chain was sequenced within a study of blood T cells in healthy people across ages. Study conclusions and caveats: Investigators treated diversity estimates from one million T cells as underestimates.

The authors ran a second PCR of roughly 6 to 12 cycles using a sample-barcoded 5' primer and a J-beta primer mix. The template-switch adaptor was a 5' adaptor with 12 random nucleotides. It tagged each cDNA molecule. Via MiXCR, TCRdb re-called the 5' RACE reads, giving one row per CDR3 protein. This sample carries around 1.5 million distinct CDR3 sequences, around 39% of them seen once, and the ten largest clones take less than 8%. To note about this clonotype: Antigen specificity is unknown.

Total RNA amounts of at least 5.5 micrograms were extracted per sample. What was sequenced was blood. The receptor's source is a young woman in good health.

CDR3 in DNA: TGCGCCAGCAGCCAAGGGTGGGACGTGGATGAGCAGTACTTC. Amino acid sequence: CASSQGWDVDEQYF. V usage is TRBV4-1 and J usage is TRBJ2-5; D may correspond to TRBD1 or TRBD2 (5 bases each). The CDR3 spans 14 residues. Trimming took 1 base from V and 11 from J, leaving 17 bases between them. Germline values: CDR1 MGHRA, CDR2 YSYEKL.